These 17 T cell receptor beta chains came from one sample sequenced in a study of blood T cell repertoires in COVID-19 (TCRdb year 2020). The protocol used for the library was the immunoSEQ multiplex PCR assay. Here the immuneACCESS table is served through TCRdb, limited to in-frame sequences with V and J called. Missing clones are a known gap in these copies; in checked studies unresolved V genes cover under half, and the rest lacks a known reason. This sample lists approximately 150,000 clones; roughly 84% were detected once. The ten largest clones take up almost 9% of the sample. Sequenced: peripheral blood. These receptor sequences come from a man younger than 40 with COVID-19, enrolled during active disease.

This clone has a single count. The chain recombines TRBV19 with TRBJ2-5; 8 nucleotides agree with TRBD1. J gave up 6 bases and V 10 bases, and 16 bases lay outside the gene matches. The CDR3 sequence is 15 residues long. The V gene's germline CDR1 is LNHDA and CDR2 SQIVND (reference sequence). The CDR3 DNA reads TGTGCCACCTCGGACAGGGCCTCTAGCTACCAGACCCAGTACTTC. Translation gives CATSDRASSYQTQYF.

The chain recombines TRBV19 with TRBJ2-1; D not certain. The germline CDR1 and CDR2 sequences are LNHDA and SQIVND (reference sequence). The CDR3 is made up of 14 amino acids. Trimming cost V 2 bases and J 4 bases, with 9 bases left between them. The CDR3 nucleotides are TGTGCCAGTAGTATAAATTCAGGTTACAATGAGCAGTTCTTC. Translated: CASSINSGYNEQFF.

This rearrangement joins TRBV15 to TRBJ2-5, with D perhaps matching TRBD1 (6 bases). Germline V gene data show CDR1 as LNHNV and CDR2 as YYDKDF (reference sequence). The V end lost 1 base, the J end lost 2 bases, and 14 bases lay between the germline ends. The CDR3 is 16 amino acids. The CDR3 sequence: CATSRGFAQGQETQYF. In DNA form, the CDR3 reads TGTGCCACCAGCAGAGGATTCGCACAGGGACAAGAGACCCAGTACTTC.

As regards this clone: One end of the junction fails to match germline, which may point to a read error. The CDR3 sequence is CASSLMTGGEQFF. CDR3 nucleotides: TGTGCTAGCAGCCTCATGACAGGGGGCGAGCAGTTCTTC. The genes are TRBV7-7 and TRBJ2-1; 10 bases match TRBD1. The germline V gene has CDR1 SSHAT and CDR2 FNYEAQ (reference sequence). This CDR3 contains 13 residues.

The chain recombines TRBV4-3 with TRBJ1-1, with D unresolved. The CDR3 totals 14 residues. The V end was cut by 4 bases, the J end by 1 base, with 10 bases between. Germline V gene data show CDR1 as LGHNA and CDR2 as YSLEER. CDR3 nucleotides: TGCGCCAGCAGCCGAACGGCAGGGAACACTGAAGCTTTCTTT. Protein sequence: CASSRTAGNTEAFF.

This clone was detected only once. The V gene is TRBV7-9, the J gene TRBJ1-2; the match to TRBD1 covers 8 bases. This CDR3 spans 13 amino acids. V lost 6 bases, J lost 4 bases, and 4 bases stayed unmatched. Germline CDR1 is SEHNR and CDR2 is FQNEAQ (reference sequence). The DNA for the CDR3 is TGTGCCAGCAGGCGTGGGACAGGCTATGGCTACACCTTC. Its translation is CASRRGTGYGYTF.

J is TRBJ2-1 and V is TRBV29-1; 10 nucleotides match TRBD2. CDR3 size: 15 residues. Per germline, CDR1 SQVTM and CDR2 ANQGSEA. CDR3 DNA: TGCAGTGTCGCGGTGTGGACTAGCGGTTACAATGAGCAGTTCTTC. It is translated as CSVAVWTSGYNEQFF.

V is TRBV3-1 (or the pseudogene TRBV3-2) and J is TRBJ1-2; D gene unclear. The CDR3 consists of 15 residues. V gave up 4 bases and J gave up 1 base, with 13 bases separating them. In germline, CDR1 is LGHDT, CDR2 YNNKEL (reference sequence). For the CDR3, the DNA is TGTGCCAGCAGCCCTTCAGGCTCCGTTAACTATGGCTACACCTTC. This sequence encodes CASSPSGSVNYGYTF.

V usage is TRBV9 and J usage is TRBJ2-1; 8 bases fit TRBD2. Trimming removed 3 bases from V and 10 bases from J; junction bases left unmatched: 9. The CDR3 contains 14 residues. The germline V gene has CDR1 SGDLS and CDR2 YYNGEE. DNA for the CDR3: TGTGCCAGCAGCGCAGCAGGACTAGCCTTAGAGCAGTTCTTC. It is translated as CASSAAGLALEQFF.

The rearrangement joins TRBV28 to TRBJ2-5, with D possibly being TRBD2 (6 bases). The CDR3 length is 15 residues. Germline loops: CDR1 MDHEN, CDR2 SYDVKM. The V gene lost 6 bases and the J gene lost 2 bases, with 16 bases spanning the gap. The DNA for the CDR3 is TGTGCCAGCAGGCCAATCCTAGCGCAGCAAGAGACCCAGTACTTC. It yields the protein CASRPILAQQETQYF. The complete variable domain, with remaining parts taken from reference TRBV28 and TRBJ2-5, reads DVKVTQSSRYLVKRTGEKVFLECVQDMDHENMFWYRQDPGLGLRLIYFSYDVKMKEKGDIPEGYSVSREKKERFSLILESASTNQTSMYLCASRPILAQQETQYFGPGTRLLVL.

The chain joins TRBV5-6 to TRBJ2-7; D is possibly TRBD2 (6 bases). The CDR3 runs to 14 residues. The ends were cut back, 7 bases at V and 2 bases at J, with 16 bases in the middle. Per germline, CDR1 SGHDT and CDR2 YYEEEE. This chain's CDR3 is CASSGGAGAYEQYF. As DNA, the CDR3 is TGTGCCAGCTCCGGAGGGGCTGGCGCCTACGAGCAGTACTTC.

The gene calls are TRBV6-1 and TRBJ2-1; no clear D. Looked up from germline, CDR1 is MNHNS and CDR2 is SASEGT. V was clipped by 0 bases and J by 10 bases, with 7 bases between them. This CDR3 contains 12 residues. The CDR3 reads CASSEAPREQFF. CDR3 nucleotide sequence: TGTGCCAGCAGTGAAGCTCCTCGGGAGCAGTTCTTC.

The chain has TRBV24-1 and TRBJ1-2; D gene ambiguous. Germline V gene lookup returns CDR1 KGHDR and CDR2 SFDVKD. V was shortened by 3 bases and J by 4 bases, with 8 bases between the two germline ends. The CDR3 is made up of 13 amino acids. CDR3 sequence: CATSDGPGYGYTF. DNA for the CDR3: TGTGCCACCAGTGATGGGCCAGGCTATGGCTACACCTTC.

The rearrangement links TRBV4-3 to TRBJ2-2; TRBD2 matches 10 bases. Germline-derived CDR1 and CDR2 are LGHNA and YSLEER. The V segment lost 0 bases and the J segment 4 bases; nucleotides outside the gene matches: 8. The CDR3 is made up of 18 amino acids. DNA for the CDR3: TGCGCCAGCAGCCAAGATGAGGAAGCGGGAGGGCCCACCGGGGAGCTGTTTTTT. Protein: CASSQDEEAGGPTGELFF.

The chain combines TRBV25-1 with TRBJ1-1; TRBD1 agrees at 8 bases. The CDR3 runs 14 residues. CDR1 and CDR2 from the germline V gene are MGHDK and SYGVNS. V shed 5 bases and J 5 bases; nucleotides not matched to a gene: 7. The CDR3: CASSFITGGTEAFF. In DNA, the CDR3 is TGTGCCAGCAGTTTCATCACAGGGGGGACTGAAGCTTTCTTT.

This clone was detected only a few times. The V call is TRBV10-1, the J call TRBJ1-1; tentative D call: TRBD1 (6 bases). Germline assignment: CDR1 WNHNN and CDR2 SYGVQD (reference sequence). V dropped 3 bases and J dropped 2 bases, with 25 bases sitting between them. The CDR3 consists of 19 residues. The CDR3: CASSDIHRGAPHLNTEAFF. CDR3 DNA: TGCGCCAGCAGTGATATACATCGGGGGGCACCCCACCTAAACACTGAAGCTTTCTTT.

This chain links TRBV28 with TRBJ1-2; D not resolved. Trimming took off 3 bases at V and 8 bases at J, with 10 bases between the two ends. The CDR3 is 12 amino acids. CDR1 is MDHEN, CDR2 SYDVKM, per germline. The DNA of the CDR3 is TGTGCCAGCAGTTTGCTGGCGGAGGGCTACACCTTC. Its translation: CASSLLAEGYTF.